The 27 T cell receptor beta chains given below trace back to one sample, sequenced in a study of control samples from healthy donors and cancer patients. Data came from immunoSEQ multiplex PCR; TCRdb stores just in-frame clones and leaves some out. The data show around 96,000 clones, more than 85% seen once. Sequenced: blood. Receptors originate from a man aged 18 to 35 in good health.

The chain recombines TRBV5-5 with TRBJ1-4; D is unclear. The CDR3 extends over 15 amino acids. V was pared by 2 bases and J by 8 bases, with 16 bases between. The germline CDR1 and CDR2 sequences are SGHKS and YYEKEE (reference sequence). The CDR3 DNA follows: TGTGCCAGCAGCTTTCCTGACGGGGAGGTGGAAAAACTGTTTTTT. Translated: CASSFPDGEVEKLFF.

J is TRBJ2-6 and V is TRBV19; D ambiguous. This CDR3 has 14 amino acids. The V gene lost 6 bases and the J gene lost 1 base, with 7 bases spanning the gap. CDR1 is LNHDA, CDR2 SQIVND, per germline (reference sequence). CDR3 sequence (DNA): TGTGCCAGTAGGTTACAGTCTGGGGCCAACGTCCTGACTTTC. This codes for CASRLQSGANVLTF.

The J gene is TRBJ2-1, the V gene TRBV5-8; 10 bases fit TRBD2. Looked up from germline, CDR1 is SGHTS and CDR2 is YDEGEE. Trimming took 2 bases from V and 8 from J; bases not matched to a gene: 4. CDR3 length: 14 residues. CDR3 protein: CASSFGLAADEQFF. The CDR3 coding sequence is TGTGCCAGCAGCTTTGGACTAGCGGCGGATGAGCAGTTCTTC.

The chain has TRBV19 and TRBJ1-1, with D unresolved. Looked up from germline, CDR1 is LNHDA and CDR2 is SQIVND (reference sequence). The CDR3 spans 13 residues. Trimming left V 6 bases short and J 3 bases short, with 11 bases between. Here the CDR3 DNA reads TGTGCCAGTAGATCCGACGGGGACACTGAAGCTTTCTTT. It codes for CASRSDGDTEAFF.

In this sample, this clone turned up once. V is TRBV6-6 and J is TRBJ1-5, with unresolved D. V shed 2 bases and J shed 0 bases, with 5 bases lying between them. The CDR3 runs 14 residues. The germline V gene encodes CDR1 MNHNY and CDR2 SVGAGI (reference sequence). The CDR3 here is CASSYRVSNQPQHF. CDR3 DNA: TGTGCCAGCAGTTACAGGGTTAGCAATCAGCCCCAGCATTTT.

This clone was counted a single time. V and J are TRBV7-9 and TRBJ1-1; 8 bases map to TRBD1. Germline V lookup: CDR1 SEHNR, CDR2 FQNEAQ (reference sequence). This CDR3 spans 12 amino acids. V lost 5 bases and J lost 8; bases outside the gene matches: 4. The CDR3 DNA sequence: TGTGCCAGCAGCCCGGACAGGGACGAAGCTTTCTTT. Translated, it gives CASSPDRDEAFF. The complete variable domain, with remaining parts taken from reference TRBV7-9 and TRBJ1-1, reads DTGVSQNPRHKITKRGQNVTFRCDPISEHNRLYWYRQTLGQGPEFLTYFQNEAQLEKSRLLSDRFSAERPKGSFSTLEIQRTEQGDSAMYLCASSPDRDEAFFGQGTRLTVV.

This chain joins TRBV7-2 and TRBJ2-5; 7 bases match TRBD2. The germline CDR1 and CDR2 sequences are SGHTA and FQGNSA. The CDR3 totals 17 residues. V shed 1 base and J 1 base; nucleotides not matched to a gene: 9. The CDR3 is CASSLGALAEPQETQYF. Here the CDR3 DNA reads TGTGCCAGCAGCTTAGGCGCGCTAGCGGAACCCCAAGAGACCCAGTACTTC.

This clone was picked up one time. The chain combines TRBV6-5 with TRBJ1-5, with D maybe TRBD1 (6 bases). CDR1 and CDR2 (germline): MNHEY, SVGAGI. The CDR3 extends over 14 amino acids. Trimming took off 6 bases at V and 0 bases at J, with 9 bases between the two ends. The CDR3 coding sequence is TGTGCCAGCAGCAGGACAGATAGCAATCAGCCCCAGCATTTT. Its translation is CASSRTDSNQPQHF.

The J gene is TRBJ2-7, the V gene TRBV5-4; 7 bases line up with TRBD1. This CDR3 has 11 residues. CDR1 SGHNT and CDR2 YYREEE come from the germline V gene (reference sequence). The J segment lost 9 bases and the V segment lost 4 bases, leaving 4 bases of the junction unmatched. The CDR3, as DNA: TGTGCCAGCAGCAAGGGGGCCGGGCAGTACTTC. This sequence encodes CASSKGAGQYF.

The chain joins TRBV29-1 to TRBJ2-3; 7 bases are shared with TRBD1. V gave up 7 bases and J gave up 3 bases; unmatched junction bases: 7. The length of the CDR3 is 13 residues. Germline CDR1 reads SQVTM; CDR2 reads ANQGSEA. The chain's CDR3 is CSANPTGTDTQYF. In nucleotides, the CDR3 is TGCAGCGCCAACCCGACAGGGACAGATACGCAGTATTTT.

This chain links TRBV6-1 with TRBJ2-1; D is unresolved. The germline V gene encodes CDR1 MNHNS and CDR2 SASEGT. Trimming cost V 0 bases and J 7 bases, with 4 bases left between them. This CDR3 is built from 12 residues. The CDR3 DNA sequence: TGTGCCAGCAGTGAAGCAGCGAATGAGCAGTTCTTC. Amino acids: CASSEAANEQFF.

This clone was observed a few times. The chain carries TRBV4-2 and TRBJ1-3, with TRBD1 identical over 7 bases. V lost 4 bases, J lost 3 bases, and 6 bases stayed unmatched. The CDR3 sequence is 15 residues long. In germline, CDR1 is LGHNA, CDR2 YNFKEQ. The CDR3 sequence is CASSPETGSGNTIYF. The CDR3 DNA is TGTGCCAGCAGCCCAGAGACAGGGAGTGGAAACACCATATATTTT.

The gene calls are TRBV4-3 and TRBJ2-1, with a possible D match to TRBD1 (5 bases). V was trimmed by 0 bases and J by 4 bases, leaving 10 bases between them. Per the germline V gene, CDR1 is LGHNA and CDR2 is YSLEER. The CDR3 sequence is 15 residues long. CDR3 sequence reads: CASSQDLTAYNEQFF. DNA for the CDR3: TGCGCCAGCAGCCAAGATTTGACAGCTTACAATGAGCAGTTCTTC.

The chain couples TRBV18 to TRBJ1-4, with 8 bases fitting TRBD1. Per germline, CDR1 KGHSH and CDR2 LQKENI. The ends lost 6 bases at V and 0 bases at J; junction bases unmatched: 12. This CDR3 spans 18 amino acids. CDR3 amino acids: CASSPRGQGPATNEKLFF. DNA for the CDR3: TGTGCCAGCTCCCCCCGTGGACAGGGACCCGCAACTAATGAAAAACTGTTTTTT.

This sequence joins TRBV6-1 and TRBJ1-5, with D unresolved. Germline CDR1 MNHNS, CDR2 SASEGT. Trimming pared 0 bases from V and 2 bases from J, leaving 11 bases between. This CDR3 has 16 amino acids. This chain's CDR3 is CASSEASVSGNQPQHF. CDR3 coding DNA: TGTGCCAGCAGTGAAGCGTCAGTCTCGGGCAATCAGCCCCAGCATTTT.

The CDR3 is CASSLAGQPNNEKLFF. The DNA for the CDR3 is TGTGCCAGCTCATTAGCCGGACAGCCGAATAATGAAAAACTGTTTTTT. The V gene is TRBV7-2, the J gene TRBJ1-4, with D perhaps TRBD1 (6 bases). This CDR3 is 16 amino acids long. V was shortened by 8 bases and J by 4 bases, with 20 bases between the two germline ends. The germline CDR1 and CDR2 sequences are SGHTA and FQGNSA.

The V gene is TRBV3-1 (or the pseudogene TRBV3-2), the J gene TRBJ2-7; TRBD2 matches at 7 bases. The ends lost 3 bases at V and 0 bases at J; junction bases unmatched: 5. In germline, CDR1 is LGHDT, CDR2 YNNKEL (reference sequence). The CDR3 covers 15 residues. CDR3 bases: TGTGCCAGCAGCCAGACAACGGGAGGCTCCTACGAGCAGTACTTC. It encodes CASSQTTGGSYEQYF.

The V gene is TRBV5-1, the J gene TRBJ2-1, with 11 positions matching TRBD2. J was trimmed by 4 bases and V by 3 bases; bases with no gene match: 6. CDR3 length: 16 residues. Germline V lookup: CDR1 SGHRS, CDR2 YFSETQ. CDR3 loop: CASSWGASGGYNEQFF. DNA for the CDR3: TGCGCCAGCAGCTGGGGTGCTAGCGGGGGGTACAATGAGCAGTTCTTC.

The genes are TRBV5-6 and TRBJ2-7; TRBD2 might be the D (5 bases). Germline values: CDR1 SGHDT, CDR2 YYEEEE. Trimming took off 4 bases at V and 3 bases at J, with 11 bases between the two ends. The CDR3 spans 13 residues. For the CDR3, the DNA is TGTGCCAGCAGCCCATGGGGAGTCTACGAGCAGTACTTC. It specifies CASSPWGVYEQYF.

The chain carries TRBV6-1 and TRBJ1-5; the match to TRBD1 covers 8 bases. There are 14 residues in the CDR3. With V trimmed by 1 base and J by 9 bases, 5 bases remained unmatched. CDR1 is MNHNS, CDR2 SASEGT, per germline. CDR3 region: CASSEVDRVWPQHF. In DNA, the CDR3 is TGTGCCAGCAGTGAAGTGGACAGGGTTTGGCCCCAGCATTTT.

The gene calls are TRBV6-6 and TRBJ2-5, with D perhaps assigned TRBD1 or TRBD2 (5 bases each). Between the trimmed V and J ends, which lost 3 bases and 3 bases, there was a span of 14 bases. Per the germline V gene, CDR1 is MNHNY and CDR2 is SVGAGI (reference sequence). CDR3 size: 15 residues. The CDR3 here is CASSYRSWGKETQYF. DNA for the CDR3: TGTGCCAGCAGTTATCGAAGTTGGGGGAAAGAGACCCAGTACTTC.

V gene TRBV18 combines with J gene TRBJ1-1; TRBD1 might be the D (5 bases). CDR1 and CDR2 from the germline V gene are KGHSH and LQKENI. The CDR3 runs to 14 residues. V gave up 6 bases and J gave up 2 bases, with 13 bases separating them. CDR3 DNA: TGTGCCAGCTCCACAAGGCAGGGTAACACTGAAGCTTTCTTT. Its translation is CASSTRQGNTEAFF.

The chain couples TRBV13 to TRBJ2-1; 7 nucleotides align to TRBD2. With V trimmed by 5 bases and J by 10 bases, 17 bases remained unmatched. The CDR3 extends over 16 amino acids. The germline gives CDR1 PRHDT, CDR2 FYEKMQ (reference sequence). The chain's CDR3 is CASSPQRLAELGEQFF. The CDR3 bases are TGTGCCAGCAGCCCCCAAAGACTAGCAGAGCTCGGAGAGCAGTTCTTC.

The chain couples TRBV6-5 to TRBJ2-7; unclear D gene. Germline-derived CDR1 and CDR2 are MNHEY and SVGAGI. V lost 0 bases to trimming and J lost 3 bases, with 12 bases between them. The CDR3 loop spans 15 amino acids. Here the CDR3 DNA reads TGTGCCAGCAGTTACTCTGGGCAGACCAGCTACGAGCAGTACTTC. Its translation is CASSYSGQTSYEQYF.

V gene TRBV24-1 combines with J gene TRBJ2-1; D possibly matches TRBD1 or TRBD2 (5 bases each). CDR1 is KGHDR, CDR2 SFDVKD, per germline. The CDR3 sequence is 15 residues long. V was shortened by 7 bases and J by 6 bases, with 18 bases between the two germline ends. CDR3 sequence: CATSSFRDLGNEQFF. In DNA form, the CDR3 reads TGTGCCACCAGCTCATTTAGGGACCTCGGCAATGAGCAGTTCTTC.

The rearrangement joins TRBV29-1 to TRBJ2-1; 11 positions agree with TRBD2. V was clipped by 0 bases and J by 8 bases; unmatched bases: 9. From germline, CDR1 is SQVTM and CDR2 ANQGSEA. The CDR3 covers 16 residues. CDR3 coding DNA: TGCAGCGTTGAAGATCTTTGGCTAGCGGGGGGACATGAGCAGTTCTTC. Its protein is CSVEDLWLAGGHEQFF.

This clone has just one count. The J gene is TRBJ1-2, the V gene TRBV7-9; D uncertain. V lost 5 bases and J lost 0, with 13 bases in between. The CDR3 has 15 amino acids. Germline lookup yields CDR1 SEHNR and CDR2 FQNEAQ (reference sequence). CDR3 region: CASSPPGVSNYGYTF. CDR3 nucleotides: TGTGCCAGCAGCCCCCCTGGGGTATCTAACTATGGCTACACCTTC.